This T cell receptor (beta chain) comes out of a study of shared clonotypes between healthy human individuals (dated by TCRdb to 2018 to 2021). Some background on the complete study: Three men and two women, aged 18 to 49 years, made up the cohort. For each donor, CD4 naive and CD4 memory were each given three plates, CD8 naive was given two plates, and CD8 memory was given one plate. Blood TCR repertoires of a handful of healthy adults were deeply sequenced to estimate repertoire size and the extent of clonotype sharing between individuals. Different laboratories and diverse techniques were used to prepare libraries and sequence TCR repertoires, to increase sequencing depth and limit assay-specific biases. Each donor's leukapheresis produced roughly between roughly 0.9 and 9 billion PBMCs. Beyond this particular receptor, the publication reports: Based on pairwise subsampling, the degree of clonotype sharing among donors was expected to be affected by sequencing depth. Sampling was restricted to blood, and TCR repertoires in tissue are likely to differ from TCR repertoires in blood. Naive subsets generally had larger estimated clonotype richness than memory subsets. Because the study included a small number of donors, the genetic and exposure-history diversity represented was limited. Sharing across several donors was observed for approximately 4.6% of naive CD4, over 3% of naive CD8, over 2% of memory CD4, and around 0.42% of memory CD8 clonotypes. Clonotypes shared by all four sorted-subset donors showed higher generation probabilities than non-shared clonotypes. Even with the large sequencing depth, rarefaction of the sorted-subset datasets indicated that sequencing was incomplete.

Of note for this clone: The antigen it binds to is not known. Per-base quality was not reported, and no clone a single base away is much larger than it.

V loses 4 bases at its end and J loses 6 bases; junction bases beyond the gene matches: 8. The germline V gene provides CDR1 SGDLS and CDR2 YYNGEE. Inclusive of the bounding cysteine and phenylalanine, the CDR3 is 17 residues long. The entry retains the CDR3 DNA only, 51 bases that are in frame from base 1. The donors were healthy, HIV-negative adults who had no recently reported acute infections or vaccinations. Only Caucasian adults living in Nashville, Tennessee, USA were represented among the donors. CD4+ T cells were enriched by magnetic negative selection, after which naive cells were positively selected on CD45RA and the negative fraction was taken as the memory subset. Blood was collected by leukapheresis, and PBMCs were isolated by Ficoll-Histopaque density gradient centrifugation and then cryopreserved in liquid nitrogen vapor phase. Analytical flow cytometry was used to check the purity and quantity of every magnetically sorted T cell population. Each sorted fraction had its genomic DNA isolated and then quantified by UV absorbance on a Nanodrop 2000c.

TCR CDR3 regions were amplified from genomic DNA by multiplex PCR using the deep immunoSEQ assay. For each cell subset, the extracted genomic DNA was distributed evenly across all wells of several immunoSEQ 96-well plates, and each plate served as one replicate. For sorted subsets, about 200 ng genomic DNA, equal to tens of thousands of T cell genomes, was loaded into each replicate PCR. Purified libraries were measured with a Qubit 3.0 fluorometer, size-checked on a Bioanalyzer 2100, and measured again with the KAPA Library Quantification kit. A separate single-read 150-cycle Illumina NextSeq 550 flow cell was used to sequence each immunoSEQ 96-well plate. The authors' pipeline ran thus. The immunoSEQ output contained only junctional sequences without quality scores, so filtering could not match that applied to full-length reads. Sequences were annotated with PyIR, a Python wrapper for IgBLAST v1.9, using IMGT germline references to assign V/J genes and CDR3. Any read was removed if the V/J assignment was weak (E-value above 1e-6), the CDR3 was missing, or the read contained stop codons, out-of-frame junctions, or ambiguous translated residues. A V3J clonotype was defined by an identical inferred V gene, J gene, and CDR3 amino acid sequence. Percentage overlap between repertoires was calculated by dividing the number of shared unique clonotypes by the size of the smaller repertoire. RTK rarefaction, the Chao1 estimator, and Recon v2.1 estimates of unobserved clonotypes were used to assess repertoire richness. OLGA was used to compute generation probabilities for all TCRbeta clonotypes that the gDNA method yielded from a handful of donors. What TCRdb holds here is the immuneACCESS table cut down to in-frame rearrangements. Part of the clones is not present; checked against another copy, under half of the missing clones reflect an unresolved V gene, and the others are unexplained. V and J calls and clone size are those listed in that table; D and trimming were worked out from the DNA. The sample table shows about 710,000 clones, and 60% to 75% are seen once. Roughly 1.9% of the sample goes to the ten largest clones.

The material sequenced was memory CD4+ T cells sorted from blood. The sample's cell subset or site, from its label and the paper: CD45RA-negative fraction. This TCR was recovered from a woman aged 25 to 39 in good health. The V and J genes are TRBV9 and TRBJ2-2, with 14 middle bases fitting TRBD2. CDR3 protein: CASSSGLAGDGSGELFF. At the DNA level, the sequence is TGTGCCAGCAGCTCGGGACTAGCGGGAGATGGATCCGGGGAGCTGTTTTTT.